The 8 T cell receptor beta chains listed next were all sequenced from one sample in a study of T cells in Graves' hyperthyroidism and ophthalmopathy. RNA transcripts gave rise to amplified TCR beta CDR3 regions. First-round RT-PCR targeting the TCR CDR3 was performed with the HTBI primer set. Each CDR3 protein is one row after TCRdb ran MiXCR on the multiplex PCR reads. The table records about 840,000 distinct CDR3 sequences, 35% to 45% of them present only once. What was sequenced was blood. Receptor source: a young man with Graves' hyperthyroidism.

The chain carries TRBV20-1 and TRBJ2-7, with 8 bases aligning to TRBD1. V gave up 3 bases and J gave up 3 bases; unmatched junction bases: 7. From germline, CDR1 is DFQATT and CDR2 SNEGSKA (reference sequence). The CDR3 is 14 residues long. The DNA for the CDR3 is TGCAGTGCTAGCTCCTGGACAGGGAACTACGAGCAGTACTTC. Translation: CSASSWTGNYEQYF.

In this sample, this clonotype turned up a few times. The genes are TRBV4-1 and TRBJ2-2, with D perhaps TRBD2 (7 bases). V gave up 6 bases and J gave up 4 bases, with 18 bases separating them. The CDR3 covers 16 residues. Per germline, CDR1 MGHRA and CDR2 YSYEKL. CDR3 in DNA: TGCGCCAGCAGTAAGCCGGGGGGCGCAAGCACCGGGGAGCTGTTTTTT. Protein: CASSKPGGASTGELFF.

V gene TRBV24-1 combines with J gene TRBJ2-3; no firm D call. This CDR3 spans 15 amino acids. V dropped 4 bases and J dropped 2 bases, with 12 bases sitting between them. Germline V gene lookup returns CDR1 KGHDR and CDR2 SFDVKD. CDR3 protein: CATSDSSQNTDTQYF. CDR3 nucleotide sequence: TGTGCCACCAGTGACAGTTCACAGAACACAGATACGCAGTATTTT.

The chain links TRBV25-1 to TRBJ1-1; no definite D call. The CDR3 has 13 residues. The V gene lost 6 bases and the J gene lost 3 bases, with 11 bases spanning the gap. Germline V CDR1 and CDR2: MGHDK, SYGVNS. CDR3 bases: TGTGCCAGCAGCGTTGAGATATACACTGAAGCTTTCTTT. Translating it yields CASSVEIYTEAFF.

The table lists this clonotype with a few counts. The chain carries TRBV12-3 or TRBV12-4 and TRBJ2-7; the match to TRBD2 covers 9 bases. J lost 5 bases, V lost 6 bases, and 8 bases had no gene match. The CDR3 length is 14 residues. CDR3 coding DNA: TGTGCCAGCAGCGTAGATAGCGGGAGTGACGAGCAGTACTTC. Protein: CASSVDSGSDEQYF.

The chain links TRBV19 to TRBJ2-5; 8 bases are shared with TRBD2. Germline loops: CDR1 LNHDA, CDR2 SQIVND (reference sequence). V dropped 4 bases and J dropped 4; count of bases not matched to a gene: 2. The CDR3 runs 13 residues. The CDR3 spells CASSTLAGETQYF. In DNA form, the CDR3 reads TGTGCCAGTAGTACCCTAGCGGGAGAGACCCAGTACTTC. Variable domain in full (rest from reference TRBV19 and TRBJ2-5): DGGITQSPKYLFRKEGQNVTLSCEQNLNHDAMYWYRQDPGQGLRLIYYSQIVNDFQKGDIAEGYSVSREKKESFPLTVTSAQKNPTAFYLCASSTLAGETQYFGPGTRLLVL.

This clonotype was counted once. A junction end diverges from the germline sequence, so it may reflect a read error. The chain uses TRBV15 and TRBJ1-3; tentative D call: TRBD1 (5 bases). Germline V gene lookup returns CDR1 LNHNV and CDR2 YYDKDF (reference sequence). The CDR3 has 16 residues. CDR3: CATSRAGARSENTIYF. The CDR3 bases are TGTGCCACCAGCAGAGCCGGGGCCCGATCTGAAAACACCATATATTTT.

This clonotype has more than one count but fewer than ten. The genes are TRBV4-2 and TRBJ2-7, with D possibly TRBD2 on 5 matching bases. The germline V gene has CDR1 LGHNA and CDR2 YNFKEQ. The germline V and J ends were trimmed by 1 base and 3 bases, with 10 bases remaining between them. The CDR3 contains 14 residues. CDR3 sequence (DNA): TGTGCCAGCAGCCAAGTCGGGGAAAACTACGAGCAGTACTTC. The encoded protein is CASSQVGENYEQYF.